This TCR beta chain was recovered during a study of blood T cell repertoires in COVID-19. Across the study: Samples taken during acute and convalescent COVID-19 were collected in the United States, Italy and Spain. The cDNA or gDNA used as material had been derived from T cells, B-cell-depleted T cells, or PBMCs.

This clone was detected once. Sequenced by immunoSEQ multiplex PCR; TCRdb stores in-frame clones only, minus some. The table records around 290,000 clones, approximately 88% of them present only once. Participants were aged about 18 to 95 years, lived in about 26 US areas, and enrolled virtually. Germline lookup yields CDR1 SGHTA and CDR2 FQGTGA. Trimming cost V 3 bases and J 7 bases, with 6 bases left between them. The CDR3 runs 11 residues. The sequencing input was PBMCs or T cells enriched from blood (not recorded which). The sequence was obtained from a woman under 40 who had recovered from COVID-19. The genes are TRBV7-3 and TRBJ1-1; D gene ambiguous. The CDR3 DNA reads as TGTGCCAGCAGCTTCGGCGGTGAAGCTTTCTTT. It codes for CASSFGGEAFF.